This T cell receptor beta chain is from a study of beta chain features in type 1 diabetes. The sequenced template was cDNA made from the entire isolated RNA. TCRdb's table, derived via immunoSEQ multiplex PCR, lists solely in-frame clones and lacks some. The table has 160,000 or so clones, 11% seen once; the top ten hold over 2%. Germline CDR1 and CDR2: SGHNT and YYREEE (reference sequence). The CDR3 is made up of 14 amino acids. The V end was cut by 0 bases, the J end by 5 bases, with 11 bases between. The source is a man in his late teens or twenties in good health. Sequencing input: central memory CD4+ T cells from blood. The V gene is TRBV5-4, the J gene TRBJ2-5; D perhaps matches TRBD2 (5 bases). Here the CDR3 DNA reads TGTGCCAGCAGCTTGGCCAAGCCGGGGGAGACCCAGTACTTC. Protein product: CASSLAKPGETQYF. Complete variable domain (other parts from reference TRBV5-4 and TRBJ2-5): ETGVTQSPTHLIKTRGQQVTLRCSSQSGHNTVSWYQQALGQGPQFIFQYYREEENGRGNFPPRFSGLQFPNYSSELNVNALELDDSALYLCASSLAKPGETQYFGPGTRLLVL.